One and the same sample provided the 25 T cell receptor beta chains below, sequenced in a study of blood T cell repertoires in COVID-19. The repertoire was sequenced with immunoSEQ multiplex PCR; TCRdb's copy has only in-frame clones and lacks some. The data hold some 530,000 clones, with 88% observed a single time. The source material was PBMCs or T cells enriched from blood (not recorded which). Every receptor here comes from a woman aged 60-70 years who had recovered from COVID-19.

The chain recombines TRBV6-5 with TRBJ2-1; no clear D gene. Germline-derived CDR1 and CDR2 are MNHEY and SVGAGI. V was trimmed by 0 bases and J by 0 bases, leaving 6 bases between them. This CDR3 comprises 15 residues. The CDR3 DNA reads as TGTGCCAGCAGTTACTCATCCAGCTCCTACAATGAGCAGTTCTTC. Its translation: CASSYSSSSYNEQFF.

The gene calls are TRBV3-1 (or the pseudogene TRBV3-2) and TRBJ1-1, with D possibly TRBD1 on 5 matching bases. V dropped 3 bases and J dropped 5 bases, with 13 bases sitting between them. This CDR3 is 14 amino acids long. Germline V gene data show CDR1 as LGHDT and CDR2 as YNNKEL (reference sequence). The CDR3 DNA reads as TGTGCCAGCAGCCATACTGGGGCGGTTACTGAAGCTTTCTTT. It encodes CASSHTGAVTEAFF.

The chain employs TRBV18 and TRBJ1-2; the match to TRBD1 covers 10 bases. V dropped 2 bases and J dropped 4; count of bases not matched to a gene: 7. Germline V CDR1 and CDR2: KGHSH, LQKENI. This CDR3 has 16 amino acids. The CDR3 here is CASSPGLRTGGYGYTF. The DNA of the CDR3 is TGTGCCAGCTCACCAGGCTTGAGGACAGGGGGCTATGGCTACACCTTC.

The J gene is TRBJ1-2, the V gene TRBV3-1 (or the pseudogene TRBV3-2); maybe TRBD1 (5 bases). The V gene lost 4 bases and the J gene lost 6 bases, with 18 bases spanning the gap. Germline CDR1 and CDR2: LGHDT and YNNKEL (reference sequence). The CDR3 loop spans 15 amino acids. This chain's CDR3 is CASSRWGDGGDGYTF. The CDR3, as DNA: TGTGCCAGCAGCCGTTGGGGGGACGGGGGTGATGGCTACACCTTC.

This rearrangement joins TRBV6-5 to TRBJ2-2, with TRBD2 matching 7 bases. The CDR3 contains 15 residues. The germline gives CDR1 MNHEY, CDR2 SVGAGI. Trimming removed 6 bases from V and 4 bases from J; junction bases left unmatched: 8. CDR3 in amino acids: CASSRTSEGTGELFF. CDR3 DNA sequence: TGTGCCAGCAGCCGTACTAGCGAGGGCACCGGGGAGCTGTTTTTT.

V and J are TRBV23-1 and TRBJ1-2, with 7 bases aligning to TRBD1. TRBV23-1 is marked as an open reading frame, function uncertain. CDR3 size: 19 residues. V trimming: 2 bases; J trimming: 0 bases; junction bases outside the gene matches: 15. The CDR3 sequence is CASSQTYPGQFGPNYGYTF. Written as DNA, the CDR3 is TGCGCCAGCAGTCAAACATACCCGGGACAGTTCGGGCCTAACTATGGCTACACCTTC.

This chain connects TRBV5-3 to TRBJ1-5; D might be TRBD1 (6 bases). TRBV5-3 is an ORF, with its function uncertain. Trimming shortened V by 3 bases and J by 4 bases, and 17 bases separated the two germline ends. The CDR3 runs 16 residues. CDR3 region: CARSSRQAWGNQPQHF. Written as DNA, the CDR3 is TGTGCCAGAAGCTCAAGACAGGCCTGGGGTAATCAGCCCCAGCATTTT.

V is TRBV2 and J is TRBJ2-5; D is unresolved. V lost 7 bases and J 5 bases, leaving 14 bases between the germline ends. This CDR3 region has 13 residues. Germline CDR1 SNHLY, CDR2 FYNNEI. The CDR3 protein is CASMGHPEETQYF. The CDR3 DNA reads TGTGCCAGCATGGGCCACCCTGAGGAGACCCAGTACTTC.

About this clone: The germline gene is not matched at one end of the junction; a read error may be the cause. The V and J genes are TRBV6-1 and TRBJ1-5, with D possibly being TRBD1 (6 bases). Germline V gene lookup returns CDR1 MNHNS and CDR2 SASEGT. This CDR3 region has 13 residues. CDR3 nucleotide sequence: TGTGCCAGCAGGGAAGGGGGAGGACAGCCCCAGCATTTT. Protein: CASREGGGQPQHF.

CDR3 coding DNA: TGCGCCAGCAGCTTGGCCGGGACAGCATATGGCTACACCTTC. It specifies CASSLAGTAYGYTF. This chain uses TRBV5-1 with TRBJ1-2; the match to TRBD1 covers 7 bases. The V and J ends lost 0 bases and 5 bases, in that order; junction bases with no gene match: 4. In germline, CDR1 is SGHRS, CDR2 YFSETQ. CDR3 length: 14 amino acids.

Only one count was recorded for this clone. The chain links TRBV11-2 to TRBJ2-3; 8 positions agree with TRBD2. CDR1 and CDR2 from the germline V gene are SGHAT and FQNNGV. The CDR3 is 14 residues long. The junction had 5 bases not matched to a gene; V was cut back by 4 bases and J by 5 bases. The CDR3 protein is CASSSTSDLDTQYF. CDR3 bases: TGTGCCAGCAGCTCGACTAGCGACTTAGATACGCAGTATTTT. The full variable domain, in which reference TRBV11-2 and TRBJ2-3 provide the parts outside the CDR3, is EAGVAQSPRYKIIEKRQSVAFWCNPISGHATLYWYQQILGQGPKLLIQFQNNGVVDDSQLPKDRFSAERLKGVDSTLKIQPAKLEDSAVYLCASSSTSDLDTQYFGPGTRLTVL.

In nucleotides, the CDR3 is TGTGCCAGCAGCCGCGGGACTTCCAGCTCCTACGAGCAGTACTTC. This translates into CASSRGTSSSYEQYF. The chain couples TRBV3-1 (or the pseudogene TRBV3-2) to TRBJ2-7; the D gene is possibly TRBD2 (6 bases). Trimming cost V 4 bases and J 0 bases, with 13 bases left between them. There are 15 residues in the CDR3. Germline V gene lookup returns CDR1 LGHDT and CDR2 YNNKEL (reference sequence).

The V and J genes are TRBV29-1 and TRBJ2-3; 7 bases agree with TRBD1. From germline, CDR1 is SQVTM and CDR2 ANQGSEA. The CDR3 is made up of 13 amino acids. The J segment lost 0 bases and the V segment lost 4 bases, leaving 1 base of the junction unmatched. The CDR3 DNA follows: TGCAGCGTTGGACAGGGAAGCACAGATACGCAGTATTTT. It specifies CSVGQGSTDTQYF.

Here the CDR3 DNA reads TGTGCCATCAGTCGGCTAGATTACAATGAGCAGTTCTTC. Amino acids: CAISRLDYNEQFF. The genes are TRBV10-3 and TRBJ2-1, with D unclear. The length of the CDR3 is 13 residues. CDR1 and CDR2 (germline): ENHRY, SYGVKD. Trimming cost V 5 bases and J 4 bases, with 9 bases left between them.

A note on this clone: Other DNA sequences of this sample code for an identical CDR3. The CDR3 bases are TGTGCCAGCAGTTTGACAGGGGGGACTGAAGCTTTCTTT. It codes for CASSLTGGTEAFF. The chain couples TRBV27 to TRBJ1-1, with 9 nucleotides matching TRBD1. Germline V gives CDR1 MNHEY, CDR2 SMNVEV (reference sequence). Germline trimming cut 3 bases from V and 5 bases from J; bases unmatched to any gene: 1. The CDR3 is 13 residues long.

V gene TRBV4-1 combines with J gene TRBJ1-5, with unresolved D. The CDR3 loop spans 13 amino acids. CDR1 and CDR2 (germline): MGHRA, YSYEKL. With 1 base removed from V and 5 bases from J, the gap between germline ends came to 6 bases. Written as DNA, the CDR3 is TGCGCCAGCAGCCAAGGAGTCGATCAGCCCCAGCATTTT. Amino acid sequence: CASSQGVDQPQHF.

The chain links TRBV19 to TRBJ1-2; D ambiguous. V lost 3 bases to trimming and J lost 4 bases, with 15 bases between them. The CDR3 runs to 15 residues. CDR1 and CDR2 from the germline V gene are LNHDA and SQIVND (reference sequence). The chain's CDR3 is CASSIASMGVYGYTF. In DNA form, the CDR3 reads TGTGCCAGTAGTATCGCGTCGATGGGAGTCTATGGCTACACCTTC.

This clone has a single count. The rearrangement links TRBV7-2 to TRBJ2-4; 10 nucleotides agree with TRBD2. Germline CDR1 and CDR2: SGHTA and FQGNSA. Germline trimming cut 3 bases from V and 0 bases from J; bases unmatched to any gene: 11. The CDR3 extends over 19 amino acids. The chain's CDR3 is CASSLIGTLAGVAKNIQYF. The CDR3 region has the DNA TGTGCCAGCAGCTTGATAGGCACCCTAGCGGGGGTAGCCAAAAACATTCAGTACTTC.

The rearrangement uses TRBV6-7 and TRBJ2-4; D might be TRBD1 (5 bases). TRBV6-7 is labeled an ORF, and its function is uncertain. There are 13 residues in the CDR3. The V end lost 6 bases, the J end lost 11 bases, and 17 bases lay between the germline ends. The CDR3, as DNA: TGTGCCAGCAGCCGTGGGGCTTGGAGCGTTCAGTACTTC. Protein: CASSRGAWSVQYF.

This rearrangement joins TRBV3-1 (or the pseudogene TRBV3-2) to TRBJ1-4; TRBD1 aligns across 9 bases. V was pared by 5 bases and J by 2 bases, with 6 bases of the junction left unmatched. CDR3 length equals 16 residues. Germline V lookup: CDR1 LGHDT, CDR2 YNNKEL (reference sequence). The CDR3 is CASSNRGQGTNEKLFF. CDR3 sequence (DNA): TGTGCCAGCAGCAACAGGGGGCAGGGGACTAATGAAAAACTGTTTTTT.

V and J are TRBV10-3 and TRBJ1-2; D is uncertain. V lost 4 bases and J lost 0, with 9 bases in between. The CDR3 is made up of 14 amino acids. Germline assignment: CDR1 ENHRY and CDR2 SYGVKD. The CDR3 protein is CAISVRETNYGYTF. The DNA of the CDR3 is TGTGCCATCAGTGTCCGGGAAACTAACTATGGCTACACCTTC.

This clone has a single count. The chain couples TRBV24-1 to TRBJ2-3; the match to TRBD1 covers 9 bases. Unmatched junction bases numbered 15, after V lost 4 bases and J lost 5 bases. CDR3 size: 18 residues. CDR1 is KGHDR and CDR2 is SFDVKD in the germline V gene. The DNA for the CDR3 is TGTGCCACCAGTGAACTTTTGGGGGGTACAGGGGGCGTAGATACGCAGTATTTT. This sequence encodes CATSELLGGTGGVDTQYF.

The rearrangement uses TRBV6-4 and TRBJ1-3, with D unclear. Trimming left V 5 bases short and J 4 bases short, with 15 bases between. This CDR3 is built from 15 residues. Looked up from germline, CDR1 is MRHNA and CDR2 is SNTAGT. The CDR3 DNA follows: TGTGCCAGCAGTCCCGAAGGAGGACTGGGAAACACCATATATTTT. Its translation is CASSPEGGLGNTIYF.

This clone was recorded once. The CDR3 DNA follows: TGTGCCATCAGTGAGAGCCCCTTGAGCCCCCCCTACGAGCAGTACTTC. Its translation: CAISESPLSPPYEQYF. V gene TRBV10-3 combines with J gene TRBJ2-7, with unresolved D. CDR3 length: 16 amino acids. Trimming removed 2 bases at V and 2 bases at J, with 16 bases between. Looked up from germline, CDR1 is ENHRY and CDR2 is SYGVKD.

This clone was found a few times. This rearrangement joins TRBV6-5 to TRBJ2-1, with TRBD2 identical over 8 bases. V was pared by 6 bases and J by 8 bases, with 9 bases of the junction left unmatched. Per the germline V gene, CDR1 is MNHEY and CDR2 is SVGAGI. The CDR3 totals 14 residues. The CDR3, as DNA: TGTGCCAGCAGGGATACCGGGACTAGGGATGAGCAGTTCTTC. This encodes CASRDTGTRDEQFF.